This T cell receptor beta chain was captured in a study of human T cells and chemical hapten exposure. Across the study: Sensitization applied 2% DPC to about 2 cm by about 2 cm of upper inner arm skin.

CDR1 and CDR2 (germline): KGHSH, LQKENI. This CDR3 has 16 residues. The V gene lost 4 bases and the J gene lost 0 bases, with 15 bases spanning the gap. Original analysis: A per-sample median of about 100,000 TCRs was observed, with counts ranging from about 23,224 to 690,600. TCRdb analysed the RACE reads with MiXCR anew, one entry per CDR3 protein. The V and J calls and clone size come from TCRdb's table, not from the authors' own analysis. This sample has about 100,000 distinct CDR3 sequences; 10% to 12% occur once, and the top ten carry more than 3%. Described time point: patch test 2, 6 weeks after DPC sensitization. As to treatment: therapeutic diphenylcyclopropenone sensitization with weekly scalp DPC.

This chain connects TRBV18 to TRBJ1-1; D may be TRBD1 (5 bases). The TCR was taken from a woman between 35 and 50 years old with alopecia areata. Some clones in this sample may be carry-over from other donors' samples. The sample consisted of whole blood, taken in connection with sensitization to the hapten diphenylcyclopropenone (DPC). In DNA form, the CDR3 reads TGTGCCAGCTCACTCGGGACCGGGATTTTGAACACTGAAGCTTTCTTT. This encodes CASSLGTGILNTEAFF.